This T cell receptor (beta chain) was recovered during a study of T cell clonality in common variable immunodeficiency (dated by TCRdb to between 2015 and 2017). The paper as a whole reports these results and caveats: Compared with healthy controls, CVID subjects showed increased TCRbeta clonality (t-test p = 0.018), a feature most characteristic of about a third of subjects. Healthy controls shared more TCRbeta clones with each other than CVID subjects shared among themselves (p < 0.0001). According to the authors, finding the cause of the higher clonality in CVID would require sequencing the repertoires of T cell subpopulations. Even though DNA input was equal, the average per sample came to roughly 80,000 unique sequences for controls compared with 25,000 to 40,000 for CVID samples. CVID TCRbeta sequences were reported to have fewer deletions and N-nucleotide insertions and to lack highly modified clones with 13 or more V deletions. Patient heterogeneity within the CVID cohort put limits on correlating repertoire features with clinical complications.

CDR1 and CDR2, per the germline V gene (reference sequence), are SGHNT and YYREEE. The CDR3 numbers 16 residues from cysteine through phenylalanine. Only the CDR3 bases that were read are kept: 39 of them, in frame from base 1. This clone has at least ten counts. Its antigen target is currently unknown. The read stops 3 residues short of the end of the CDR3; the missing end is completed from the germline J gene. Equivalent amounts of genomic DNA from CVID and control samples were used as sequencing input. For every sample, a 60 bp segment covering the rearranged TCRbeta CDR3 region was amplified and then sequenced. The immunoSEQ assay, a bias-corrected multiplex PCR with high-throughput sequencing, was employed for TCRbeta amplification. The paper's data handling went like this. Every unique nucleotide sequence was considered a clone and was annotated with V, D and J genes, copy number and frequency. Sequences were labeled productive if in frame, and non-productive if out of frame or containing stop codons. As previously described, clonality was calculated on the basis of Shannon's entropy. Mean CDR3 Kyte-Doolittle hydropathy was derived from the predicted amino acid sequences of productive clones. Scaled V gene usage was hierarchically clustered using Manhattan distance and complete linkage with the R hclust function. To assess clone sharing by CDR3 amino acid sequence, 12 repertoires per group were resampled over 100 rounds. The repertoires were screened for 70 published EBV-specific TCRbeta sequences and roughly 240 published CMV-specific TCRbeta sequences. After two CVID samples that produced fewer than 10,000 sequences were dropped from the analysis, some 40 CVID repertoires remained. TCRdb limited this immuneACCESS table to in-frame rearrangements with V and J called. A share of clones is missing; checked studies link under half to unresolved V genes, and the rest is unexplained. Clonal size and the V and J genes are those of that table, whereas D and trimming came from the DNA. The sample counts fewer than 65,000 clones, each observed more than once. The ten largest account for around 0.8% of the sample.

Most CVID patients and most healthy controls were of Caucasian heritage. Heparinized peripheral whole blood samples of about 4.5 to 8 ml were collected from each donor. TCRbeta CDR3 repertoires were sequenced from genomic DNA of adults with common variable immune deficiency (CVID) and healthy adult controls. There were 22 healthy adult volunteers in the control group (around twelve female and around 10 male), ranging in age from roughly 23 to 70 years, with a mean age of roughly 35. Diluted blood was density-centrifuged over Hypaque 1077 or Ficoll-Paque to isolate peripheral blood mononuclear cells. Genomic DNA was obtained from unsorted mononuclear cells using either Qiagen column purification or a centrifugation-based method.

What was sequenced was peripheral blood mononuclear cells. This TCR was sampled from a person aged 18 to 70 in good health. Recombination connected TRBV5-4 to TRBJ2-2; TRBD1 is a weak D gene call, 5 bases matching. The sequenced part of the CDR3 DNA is TGTGCCAGCAGCTTGGACATGGCAGGGTATAATTCACCG. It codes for CASSLDMAGYNSP. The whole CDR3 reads CASSLDMAGYNSPLFF.